This TCR beta chain was identified during a study of blood T cell repertoires in COVID-19. Study context: The cDNA or gDNA used as material had been derived from T cells, B-cell-depleted T cells, or PBMCs.

The data were produced by immunoSEQ multiplex PCR, yet TCRdb's version contains in-frame clones alone and is incomplete. There are about 120,000 clones in the sample; 85% to 90% occur only once, and 7.9% lies in the top ten. The clonotype originates from a man in his sixties or seventies who had recovered from COVID-19. Sequenced input: peripheral blood.

The CDR3 nucleotides are TGTGCCAGCAGCTTGGACAGGGGGGGTTATAATTCACCCCTCCACTTT. Its protein product is CASSLDRGGYNSPLHF. The rearrangement uses TRBV7-2 and TRBJ1-6; 10 bases fit TRBD1. The length of the CDR3 is 16 residues. V was clipped by 3 bases and J by 4 bases; unmatched bases: 3. CDR1 SGHTA and CDR2 FQGNSA come from the germline V gene.